This record looks at one TCR beta chain sequence and its context. The data derive from a study of T cells in localized non-small cell lung cancer. Germline values: CDR1 MNHNS, CDR2 SASEGT. The CDR3 is 15 residues long. V shed 3 bases and J shed 4 bases, with 14 bases lying between them. The protocol was immunoSEQ multiplex PCR, while the TCRdb copy is restricted to in-frame clones and leaves out a portion. This table has roughly 35,000 clones, 80% to 95% appearing once. This sequence was found in a female donor older than 55 with stage I lung adenocarcinoma. The sequencing used peripheral blood, collected before any cancer treatment. The chain recombines TRBV6-1 with TRBJ2-3, with no clear D. DNA of the CDR3: TGTGCCAGCAGTGAGGGATGGATTGGTCCAGATACGCAGTATTTT. Its translation: CASSEGWIGPDTQYF.